This TCR beta chain was recorded in a study of T cell changes during pregnancy in multiple sclerosis. The table came from immunoSEQ multiplex PCR; TCRdb's copy has only in-frame clones and leaves some out. The profile shows 38,000 or so clones, about 92% of them singletons. Trimming pared 3 bases from V and 7 bases from J, leaving 15 bases between. CDR3 length: 15 residues. CDR1 and CDR2 (germline): SNHLY, FYNNEI. The genes are TRBV2 and TRBJ1-4; D may be TRBD1 (5 bases). Sequenced material: CD8+ T cells from peripheral blood mononuclear cells, taken in the first trimester of pregnancy. The receptor comes from a female donor with multiple sclerosis, enrolled in a pregnancy study. The CDR3, as DNA: TGTGCCAGCAGTGACGGGGCAGGAGGGACTGAAAAACTGTTTTTT. Residues: CASSDGAGGTEKLFF. The full variable domain, completed using reference TRBV2 and TRBJ1-4, is EPEVTQTPSHQVTQMGQEVILRCVPISNHLYFYWYRQILGQKVEFLVSFYNNEISEKSEIFDDQFSVERPDGSNFTLKIRSTKLEDSAMYFCASSDGAGGTEKLFFGSGTQLSVL.